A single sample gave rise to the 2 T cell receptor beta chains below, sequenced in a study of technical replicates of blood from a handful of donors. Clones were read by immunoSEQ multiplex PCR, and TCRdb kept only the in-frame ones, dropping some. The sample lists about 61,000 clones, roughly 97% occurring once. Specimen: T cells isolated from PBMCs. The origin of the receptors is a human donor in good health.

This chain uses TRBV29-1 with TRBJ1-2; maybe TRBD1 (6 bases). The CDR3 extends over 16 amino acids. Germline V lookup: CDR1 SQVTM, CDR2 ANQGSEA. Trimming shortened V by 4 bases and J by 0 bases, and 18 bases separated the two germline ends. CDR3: CSVAGGQSTANYGYTF. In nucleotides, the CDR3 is TGCAGCGTTGCTGGAGGACAGTCCACTGCTAACTATGGCTACACCTTC.

The CDR3 bases are TGCAGTGCTCAGGCTGGGAGCGGAGCTTTCTTT. The encoded protein is CSAQAGSGAFF. The V call is TRBV20-1, the J call TRBJ1-1; D is undetermined. CDR3 length equals 11 residues. The germline V and J ends were trimmed by 5 bases and 10 bases, with 14 bases remaining between them. Germline loops: CDR1 DFQATT, CDR2 SNEGSKA (reference sequence).